This entry features one T cell receptor (beta chain) sequence. PCR replicates performed on unsorted PBMC used approximately 300 ng DNA, 30,000 or so T cell genomes. In the original analysis: Junction-only sequences produced by ImmunoSEQ had no quality scores, so filtering differed. Using immunoSEQ multiplex PCR, the repertoire was profiled, and TCRdb retains in-frame clones only, with some absent. V and J calls and clone size are those listed in that table; D and trimming were worked out from the DNA. The repertoire includes about 600,000 clones, roughly 79% of them detected once, and around 12% sits in the top ten. Adults of Caucasian background living in Nashville, Tennessee made up all donors. It was roughly 88 million PBMCs that unsorted samples used for genomic DNA. The data derive from a study of shared clonotypes between healthy human individuals. The germline V and J ends were trimmed by 6 bases and 2 bases, with 11 bases remaining between them. This CDR3 has 14 amino acids. Germline V gives CDR1 MNHNY, CDR2 SVGAGI (reference sequence).

This sequence originates from a woman in her thirties or forties in good health. Some clones in this sample may be carry-over from other donors' samples. Specimen: PBMCs. The rearrangement uses TRBV6-6 and TRBJ2-1; D gene unclear. The CDR3 loop is CASSEHSPYNEQFF. The CDR3 DNA reads as TGTGCCAGCAGCGAACATAGCCCCTACAATGAGCAGTTCTTC.